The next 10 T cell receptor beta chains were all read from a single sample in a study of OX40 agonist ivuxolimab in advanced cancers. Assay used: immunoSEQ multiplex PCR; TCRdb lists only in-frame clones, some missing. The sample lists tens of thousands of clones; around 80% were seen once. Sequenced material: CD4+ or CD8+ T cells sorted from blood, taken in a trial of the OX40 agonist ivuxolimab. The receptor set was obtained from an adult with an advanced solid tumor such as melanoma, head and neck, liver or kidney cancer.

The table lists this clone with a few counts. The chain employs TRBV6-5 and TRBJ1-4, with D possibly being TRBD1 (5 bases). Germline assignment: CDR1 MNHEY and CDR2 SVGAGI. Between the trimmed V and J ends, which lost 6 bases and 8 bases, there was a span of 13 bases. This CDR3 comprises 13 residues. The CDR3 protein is CASRRTRAEKLFF. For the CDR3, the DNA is TGTGCCAGCAGACGGACCAGGGCGGAAAAACTGTTTTTT.

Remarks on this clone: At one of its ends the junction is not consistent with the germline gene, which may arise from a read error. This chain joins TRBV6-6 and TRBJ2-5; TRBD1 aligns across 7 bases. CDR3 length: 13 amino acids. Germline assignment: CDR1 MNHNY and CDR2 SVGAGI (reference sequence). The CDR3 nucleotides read TGTGCCAGCAGTTACCCCACAAGACAGGGCTCGGACTTC. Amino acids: CASSYPTRQGSDF.

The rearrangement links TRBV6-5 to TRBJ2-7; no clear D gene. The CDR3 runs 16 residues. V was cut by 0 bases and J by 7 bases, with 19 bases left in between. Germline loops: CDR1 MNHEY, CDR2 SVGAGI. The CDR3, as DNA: TGTGCCAGCAGTTACTCTGGGGTACTCACCGACGTGGAGCAGTACTTC. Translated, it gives CASSYSGVLTDVEQYF.

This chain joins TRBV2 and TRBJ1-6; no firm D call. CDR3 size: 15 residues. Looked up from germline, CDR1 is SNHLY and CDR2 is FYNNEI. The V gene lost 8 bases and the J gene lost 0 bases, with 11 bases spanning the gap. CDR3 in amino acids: CASGAASSYNSPLHF. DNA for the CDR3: TGTGCCAGCGGTGCAGCAAGCTCCTATAATTCACCCCTCCACTTT.

The CDR3 sequence is CAWSASDSHSETQYF. In nucleotides, the CDR3 is TGTGCCTGGAGTGCTTCCGACTCCCACTCCGAGACCCAGTACTTC. V usage is TRBV30 and J usage is TRBJ2-5; unclear D gene. The CDR3 is 15 residues long. V gave up 1 base and J gave up 5 bases, with 17 bases separating them. Germline assignment: CDR1 GTSNPN and CDR2 SVGIG (reference sequence).

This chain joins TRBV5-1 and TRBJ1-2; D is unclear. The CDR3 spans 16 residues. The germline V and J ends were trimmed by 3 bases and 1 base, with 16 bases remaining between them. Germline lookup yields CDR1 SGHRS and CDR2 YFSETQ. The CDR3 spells CASSSYPGQYNYGYTF. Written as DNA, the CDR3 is TGCGCCAGCAGCTCCTATCCGGGCCAGTATAACTATGGCTACACCTTC.

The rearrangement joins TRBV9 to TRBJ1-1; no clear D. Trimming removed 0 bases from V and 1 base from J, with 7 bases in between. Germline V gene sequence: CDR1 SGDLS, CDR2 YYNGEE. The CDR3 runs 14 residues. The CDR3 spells CASSVGLGNTEAFF. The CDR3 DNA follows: TGTGCCAGCAGCGTAGGTCTGGGGAACACTGAAGCTTTCTTT.

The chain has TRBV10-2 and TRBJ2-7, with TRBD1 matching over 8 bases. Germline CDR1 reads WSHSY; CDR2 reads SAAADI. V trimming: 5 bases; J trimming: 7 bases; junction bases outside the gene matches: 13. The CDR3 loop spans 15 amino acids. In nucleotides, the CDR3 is TGCGCCAGCAGTCAAGGACAGGGTGGGGAACGGGAGCAGTACTTC. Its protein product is CASSQGQGGEREQYF.

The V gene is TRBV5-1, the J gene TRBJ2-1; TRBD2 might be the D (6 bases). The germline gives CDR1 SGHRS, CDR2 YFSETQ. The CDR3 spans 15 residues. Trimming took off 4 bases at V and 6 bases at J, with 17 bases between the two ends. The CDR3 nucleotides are TGCGCCAGCAGCCAATTCGGGACTCTTTTCAATGAGCAGTTCTTC. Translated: CASSQFGTLFNEQFF.

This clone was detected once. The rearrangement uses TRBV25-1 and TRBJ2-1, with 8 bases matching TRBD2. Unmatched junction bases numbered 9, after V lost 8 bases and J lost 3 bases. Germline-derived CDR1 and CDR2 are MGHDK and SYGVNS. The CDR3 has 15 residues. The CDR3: CASRRRGEFYNEQFF. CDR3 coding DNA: TGTGCCAGCCGGCGGCGGGGGGAGTTCTACAATGAGCAGTTCTTC.